These 22 T cell receptor beta chains were sequenced from one sample in a study of metastatic and nonmetastatic thyroid tumors. No treatment of any kind had been given to any patient before thyroid surgery. Using MiXCR, TCRdb re-called clones from the PCR reads. The table lists 4,000 or so clones, around 40% of them singletons, with approximately 51% in the top ten. Source material: tumor tissue. These TCRs come from a female donor with papillary thyroid cancer or a benign thyroid nodule (not recorded which). Some clones in this sample may be carry-over from other donors' samples.

This clone was counted a few times. The gene calls are TRBV27 and TRBJ2-7, with D possibly called TRBD1 or TRBD2 (5 bases each). The length of the CDR3 is 14 residues. The ends were cut back, 4 bases at V and 2 bases at J, with 12 bases in the middle. CDR1 and CDR2 from the germline V gene are MNHEY and SMNVEV (reference sequence). The CDR3 DNA follows: TGTGCCAGCAGTTCGGGACCTTCAGCCTACGAGCAGTACTTC. Amino acid sequence: CASSSGPSAYEQYF.

V and J are TRBV5-1 and TRBJ2-1; TRBD2 agrees at 7 bases. Germline V gene lookup returns CDR1 SGHRS and CDR2 YFSETQ. The CDR3 runs to 14 residues. Trimming at V came to 0 bases and at J to 5 bases, leaving 2 bases not matched to a gene. The CDR3, as DNA: TGCGCCAGCAGCTTGGGGCTAGCGGACAATGAGCAGTTCTTC. Its translation: CASSLGLADNEQFF.

CDR3 protein: CASSYLNRGYGYTF. In DNA, the CDR3 is TGTGCCAGCAGTTACTTGAATCGGGGCTATGGCTACACCTTC. This rearrangement joins TRBV6-6 to TRBJ1-2; D ambiguous. Trimming pared 1 base from V and 4 bases from J, leaving 10 bases between. CDR1 MNHNY and CDR2 SVGAGI come from the germline V gene (reference sequence). This CDR3 is 14 amino acids long.

This clone was seen more than once but under ten times. The chain carries TRBV6-4 and TRBJ2-3, with TRBD2 matching over 10 bases. The J segment lost 4 bases and the V segment lost 4 bases, leaving 2 bases of the junction unmatched. Germline V CDR1 and CDR2: MRHNA, SNTAGT. This CDR3 has 14 amino acids. CDR3 amino acids: CASSASGSPDTQYF. The DNA for the CDR3 is TGTGCCAGCAGTGCTAGCGGGAGCCCAGATACGCAGTATTTT.

This chain's CDR3 is CASSQEGTSGANVLTF. DNA of the CDR3: TGCGCCAGCAGCCAAGAAGGGACTTCTGGGGCCAACGTCCTGACTTTC. V gene TRBV4-3 combines with J gene TRBJ2-6, with D perhaps TRBD2 (6 bases). V lost 0 bases, J lost 1 base, and 7 bases lay in between. The CDR3 has 16 amino acids. The germline V gene has CDR1 LGHNA and CDR2 YSLEER.

The table lists this clone with a few counts. The chain carries TRBV7-9 and TRBJ1-1; D is undetermined. The V gene's germline CDR1 is SEHNR and CDR2 FQNEAQ (reference sequence). This CDR3 contains 12 residues. The V and J ends lost 6 bases and 3 bases respectively, with 8 bases between them. The CDR3 DNA is TGTGCCAGCAGTTCATGGGACACTGAAGCTTTCTTT. This gives the protein CASSSWDTEAFF.

J is TRBJ2-1 and V is TRBV9; 8 bases are shared with TRBD2. Germline CDR1 is SGDLS and CDR2 is YYNGEE. CDR3 size: 13 residues. With 1 base clipped from V and 7 bases from J, the junction kept 1 base outside the gene matches. CDR3 protein: CASSVSGGNEQFF. As DNA, the CDR3 is TGTGCCAGCAGCGTATCGGGGGGGAATGAGCAGTTCTTC.

This chain links TRBV5-1 with TRBJ2-5, with D possibly TRBD2 on 6 matching bases. The CDR3 spans 16 residues. Trimming pared 4 bases from V and 3 bases from J, leaving 19 bases between. Germline V gives CDR1 SGHRS, CDR2 YFSETQ. DNA of the CDR3: TGCGCCAGCAGCGGAAACTCCGGGACTCCGGAAGAGACCCAGTACTTC. Translation: CASSGNSGTPEETQYF.

The chain carries TRBV15 and TRBJ2-3; 12 bases map to TRBD2. This CDR3 spans 18 amino acids. Trimming removed 0 bases from V and 5 bases from J; junction bases left unmatched: 9. Per germline, CDR1 LNHNV and CDR2 YYDKDF (reference sequence). The CDR3 loop is CATSRDTLAGGRGDTQYF. DNA for the CDR3: TGTGCCACCAGCAGAGATACTCTAGCGGGAGGGCGAGGAGATACGCAGTATTTT.

There are a few counts of this clone. The chain couples TRBV28 to TRBJ2-2; D may be TRBD2 (6 bases). V was pared by 3 bases and J by 4 bases, with 12 bases between. The germline gives CDR1 MDHEN, CDR2 SYDVKM. The CDR3 loop spans 15 amino acids. The CDR3 here is CASSFRPRGTGELFF. For the CDR3, the DNA is TGTGCCAGCAGTTTTAGGCCGCGGGGCACCGGGGAGCTGTTTTTT.

This chain joins TRBV27 and TRBJ1-2, with TRBD1 as a possible D gene (6 bases). The V gene's germline CDR1 is MNHEY and CDR2 SMNVEV (reference sequence). The V gene lost 0 bases and the J gene lost 10 bases, with 15 bases spanning the gap. The CDR3 loop spans 14 amino acids. This chain's CDR3 is CASSLSSGTRDYTF. Here the CDR3 DNA reads TGTGCCAGCAGTTTATCCTCCGGGACACGCGACTACACCTTC.

CDR3 nucleotide sequence: TGCGCCAGCAGCTTGGATCGGGTCGGCCTCAGCACAGATACGCAGTATTTT. This encodes CASSLDRVGLSTDTQYF. The rearrangement uses TRBV5-1 and TRBJ2-3; the D is unclear. The V gene's germline CDR1 is SGHRS and CDR2 YFSETQ. Trimming removed 0 bases from V and 0 bases from J, with 14 bases in between. The CDR3 spans 17 residues.

This clone was seen a handful of times. V and J are TRBV6-1 and TRBJ2-7; D gene uncertain. The CDR3 is 12 amino acids. Germline CDR1 and CDR2: MNHNS and SASEGT. The ends were cut back, 3 bases at V and 11 bases at J, with 14 bases in the middle. The CDR3 reads CASSESEATKYF. The CDR3, as DNA: TGTGCCAGCAGTGAGAGTGAGGCAACTAAGTACTTC.

The rearrangement links TRBV7-3 to TRBJ2-3; D perhaps matches TRBD1 (5 bases). Trimming shortened V by 5 bases and J by 0 bases, and 12 bases separated the two germline ends. Germline V CDR1 and CDR2: SGHTA, FQGTGA. CDR3 size: 15 residues. CDR3 coding DNA: TGTGCCAGCAGCCAGACAGCTTCTAGCACAGATACGCAGTATTTT. It yields the protein CASSQTASSTDTQYF. Variable domain in full (rest from reference TRBV7-3 and TRBJ2-3): GAGVSQTPSNKVTEKGKYVELRCDPISGHTALYWYRQSLGQGPEFLIYFQGTGAADDSGLPNDRFFAVRPEGSVSTLKIQRTERGDSAVYLCASSQTASSTDTQYFGPGTRLTVL.

The rearrangement uses TRBV10-3 and TRBJ1-2; D unresolved. Germline CDR1 and CDR2: ENHRY and SYGVKD. This CDR3 region has 12 residues. The V end was cut by 2 bases, the J end by 5 bases, with 6 bases between. CDR3 DNA: TGTGCCATCAGTGAGAAGGGTTATGGCTACACCTTC. This gives the protein CAISEKGYGYTF.

This clone turned up a few times. The CDR3 reads CASISPLNTEAFF. The CDR3, as DNA: TGTGCCAGCATTTCACCACTGAACACTGAAGCTTTCTTT. This chain uses TRBV28 with TRBJ1-1, with no clear D. V dropped 7 bases and J dropped 0 bases, with 9 bases sitting between them. CDR1 and CDR2 from the germline V gene are MDHEN and SYDVKM. The CDR3 length is 13 residues. The full variable domain, completed using reference TRBV28 and TRBJ1-1, is DVKVTQSSRYLVKRTGEKVFLECVQDMDHENMFWYRQDPGLGLRLIYFSYDVKMKEKGDIPEGYSVSREKKERFSLILESASTNQTSMYLCASISPLNTEAFFGQGTRLTVV.

The V call is TRBV12-3 or TRBV12-4, the J call TRBJ1-6; D is unclear. Deletions cut 6 bases from V and 10 bases from J, with 16 bases between. There are 14 residues in the CDR3. DNA for the CDR3: TGTGCCAGCAGCTCGGGTTTGAGTGGGTCACCCCTCCACTTT. Protein sequence: CASSSGLSGSPLHF.

The table lists this clone with a few counts. The chain links TRBV6-2 or TRBV6-3 to TRBJ2-2, with D possibly called TRBD1 or TRBD2 (6 bases each). The CDR3 has 14 amino acids. The ends were cut back, 2 bases at V and 13 bases at J, with 17 bases in the middle. From germline, CDR1 is MNHEY and CDR2 SVGEGT. The CDR3 DNA follows: TGTGCCAGCAGTTACAGGGGGGACCGAATAGTGCTGTTTTTT. Translated: CASSYRGDRIVLFF.

A few counts support this clone. This chain uses TRBV28 with TRBJ1-6; D may be TRBD1 (6 bases). This CDR3 is built from 15 residues. The germline V gene has CDR1 MDHEN and CDR2 SYDVKM. V shed 7 bases and J shed 0 bases, with 10 bases lying between them. In DNA, the CDR3 is TGTGCCAGCAAAGGGGGAGGCTCCTATAATTCACCCCTCCACTTT. Protein sequence: CASKGGGSYNSPLHF.

This clone was observed a few times. J is TRBJ2-1 and V is TRBV27; D tentatively reads TRBD1 or TRBD2 (5 bases each). The CDR3 sequence is 16 residues long. Trimming removed 2 bases from V and 2 bases from J, with 13 bases in between. Germline loops: CDR1 MNHEY, CDR2 SMNVEV (reference sequence). For the CDR3, the DNA is TGTGCCAGCAGTTTACGGCGAGGGGTCGCCTACAATGAGCAGTTCTTC. Protein sequence: CASSLRRGVAYNEQFF.

The chain carries TRBV6-6 and TRBJ1-2, with 9 bases that match TRBD1. The CDR3 runs to 18 residues. The V gene's germline CDR1 is MNHNY and CDR2 SVGAGI (reference sequence). J gave up 8 bases and V 0 bases, and 16 bases lay outside the gene matches. This chain's CDR3 is CASSYSITGGAEFRGYTF. The CDR3 DNA follows: TGTGCCAGCAGTTACTCGATAACAGGGGGCGCAGAATTCCGGGGCTACACCTTC.

Only one count was recorded for this clone. The junction shows a germline mismatch at one end, possibly a read error. The V call is TRBV20-1, the J call TRBJ2-1; 7 nucleotides match TRBD2. Germline CDR1 reads DFQATT; CDR2 reads SNEGSKA (reference sequence). There are 15 residues in the CDR3. The chain's CDR3 is CSAKGGDPGRNEQLF. The CDR3 coding sequence is TGCAGTGCGAAGGGAGGGGACCCAGGGAGGAATGAGCAGTTATTC.